This T cell receptor (beta chain) was sequenced in a study of T cells in tumors after PD-1 blockade. As for the study in general: Patients received pembrolizumab 200 mg every 3 weeks or cemiplimab 350 mg every 2 weeks.

With V trimmed by 5 bases and J by 3 bases, 3 bases remained unmatched. The CDR3 has 13 residues. The germline gives CDR1 SGHNT, CDR2 YENEEA. TCRdb's table, derived via immunoSEQ multiplex PCR, lists solely in-frame clones and lacks some. The sample consists of approximately 59,000 clones, around 80% of them appearing once. Input was roughly 550 ng to 6,500 ng of genomic DNA from tumor or blood. Sequenced here: PBMCs, sampled before anti-PD-1 treatment. The gene calls are TRBV11-3 and TRBJ2-7; 8 bases are shared with TRBD2. The source of this sequence is a human donor with basal cell carcinoma. The CDR3 region has the DNA TGTGCCAGCAGCCGGGGGGGGTACTACGAGCAGTACTTC. Its translation is CASSRGGYYEQYF.